The text below deals with one T cell receptor beta chain. Germline V CDR1 and CDR2: LNHDA, SQIVND (reference sequence). CDR3 length: 14 amino acids. V lost 5 bases to trimming and J lost 2 bases, with 13 bases between them. These data come from a study of T cell repertoires in cytomegalovirus infection. TCRdb reprocessed the reads via MiXCR and lists one record per CDR3 protein. The sample includes about 200,000 distinct CDR3 sequences, approximately 9.7% of them seen just once. Material for sequencing was PBMCs. V and J are TRBV19 and TRBJ2-7; D may correspond to TRBD1 or TRBD2 (5 bases each). This sequence originates from a human donor in good health (CMV status not recorded). Some clones in this sample may be carry-over from other donors' samples. The CDR3 here is CASSPRDGPYEQYF. CDR3 DNA: TGTGCCAGTAGTCCCCGGGACGGACCCTACGAGCAGTACTTC.